The T cell receptor (beta chain) under discussion was sequenced for a study of blood T cell repertoires in COVID-19. Study context: Sources were T cells, B-cell-depleted T cells, or PBMCs; the material itself was cDNA or gDNA.

Participant age was about 18 to 95 years, and participants resided in fewer than 30 US areas. The repertoire was sequenced with immunoSEQ multiplex PCR; TCRdb's copy has only in-frame clones and lacks some. The sample has some 380,000 clones, about 87% seen once. V lost 8 bases, J lost 6 bases, and 13 bases lay in between. Germline CDR1 reads SNHLY; CDR2 reads FYNNEI. This CDR3 comprises 12 residues. The clonotype comes from a man younger than 40 who had recovered from COVID-19. The chain carries TRBV2 and TRBJ2-5, with D tentatively TRBD1 (5 bases). The sequencing sample was made of PBMCs or T cells enriched from blood (not recorded which). The CDR3 loop reads CASEGDGKTQYF. The CDR3 DNA reads as TGTGCCAGCGAAGGGGATGGAAAGACCCAGTACTTC.